These 13 T cell receptor beta chains share one sample of origin, sequenced in a study of CD8 T cells in ankylosing spondylitis. Via MiXCR, TCRdb re-called the 5' RACE reads, giving one row per CDR3 protein. The data contain approximately 140,000 distinct CDR3 sequences, 40% to 50% of them singletons. Sample: synovial fluid, either unsorted or a sorted T cell fraction (not recorded which). The origin of the receptors is a male donor with ankylosing spondylitis.

CDR3 bases: TGTGCCAGCAGGGCGCCAGCGGGGACGCAGTATTTT. Protein sequence: CASRAPAGTQYF. The chain links TRBV12-3 or TRBV12-4 to TRBJ2-3; 7 nucleotides line up with TRBD2. V trimming: 6 bases; J trimming: 9 bases; junction bases outside the gene matches: 6. The CDR3 loop spans 12 amino acids.

V gene TRBV12-3 or TRBV12-4 combines with J gene TRBJ2-1; D is uncertain. The CDR3 contains 16 residues. Trimming left V 8 bases short and J 2 bases short, with 19 bases between. The chain's CDR3 is CASLVGSTVPYNEQFF. For the CDR3, the DNA is TGTGCCAGCCTCGTGGGTAGCACAGTGCCCTACAATGAGCAGTTCTTC.

A few counts support this clonotype. This sequence joins TRBV28 and TRBJ2-5, with 15 bases fitting TRBD2. The CDR3 extends over 18 amino acids. Germline CDR1 reads MDHEN; CDR2 reads SYDVKM. The ends lost 7 bases at V and 2 bases at J; junction bases unmatched: 11. CDR3 in DNA: TGTGCCAGCAAGGGATTGGGACTAGCGGGAGGTATTCAAGAGACCCAGTACTTC. Encoded protein: CASKGLGLAGGIQETQYF.

This clonotype was detected a few times. The chain joins TRBV7-9 to TRBJ2-3, with 10 bases that match TRBD2. CDR3 size: 15 residues. Per germline, CDR1 SEHNR and CDR2 FQNEAQ (reference sequence). The junction had 7 bases not matched to a gene; V was cut back by 2 bases and J by 8 bases. This chain's CDR3 is CASSLKIAGGSTQYF. The CDR3 nucleotides are TGTGCCAGCAGCTTAAAAATAGCGGGGGGCTCTACGCAGTATTTT.

The chain joins TRBV15 to TRBJ2-5, with 9 bases that match TRBD2. Germline-derived CDR1 and CDR2 are LNHNV and YYDKDF (reference sequence). V was clipped by 0 bases and J by 4 bases; unmatched bases: 3. The CDR3 spans 15 residues. The CDR3 protein is CATSRDVAGAETQYF. CDR3 DNA: TGTGCCACCAGCAGAGATGTAGCGGGAGCAGAGACCCAGTACTTC.

The chain employs TRBV7-3 and TRBJ2-1; D perhaps matches TRBD2 (7 bases). Germline V gene lookup returns CDR1 SGHTA and CDR2 FQGTGA. The CDR3 is made up of 13 amino acids. The ends were cut back, 5 bases at V and 11 bases at J, with 16 bases in the middle. The CDR3 DNA follows: TGTGCCAGCAGCACTTGGGGGGGCGCCCAGCAGTTCTTC. It yields the protein CASSTWGGAQQFF.

This chain connects TRBV24-1 to TRBJ2-1; 8 nucleotides align to TRBD2. The germline V gene encodes CDR1 KGHDR and CDR2 SFDVKD. The CDR3 consists of 11 residues. V dropped 9 bases and J dropped 8; count of bases not matched to a gene: 2. DNA for the CDR3: TGTGCCACCCGGGAGGGAGATGAGCAGTTCTTC. This sequence encodes CATREGDEQFF.

This clonotype was recorded a few times. The chain couples TRBV29-1 to TRBJ1-1; D unresolved. With 0 bases removed from V and 5 bases from J, the gap between germline ends came to 7 bases. The CDR3 length is 12 residues. Germline V gene sequence: CDR1 SQVTM, CDR2 ANQGSEA. Written as DNA, the CDR3 is TGCAGCGTTGAAGATTTCGGGACTGAAGCTTTCTTT. The encoded protein is CSVEDFGTEAFF. Drawing the rest from reference TRBV29-1 and TRBJ1-1, the complete variable domain is SAVISQKPSRDICQRGTSLTIQCQVDSQVTMMFWYRQQPGQSLTLIATANQGSEATYESGFVIDKFPISRPNLTFSTLTVSNMSPEDSSIYLCSVEDFGTEAFFGQGTRLTVV.

The CDR3 bases are TGCAGTGCTGTTCTAGCGGCCTACGAGCAGTACTTC. Protein sequence: CSAVLAAYEQYF. The chain combines TRBV20-1 with TRBJ2-7; 7 nucleotides align to TRBD2. This CDR3 has 12 residues. With 5 bases clipped from V and 2 bases from J, the junction kept 3 bases outside the gene matches. Germline CDR1 reads DFQATT; CDR2 reads SNEGSKA (reference sequence).

V usage is TRBV10-3 and J usage is TRBJ2-1; a weak D match, TRBD2 (5 bases). The germline gives CDR1 ENHRY, CDR2 SYGVKD. This CDR3 region has 13 residues. V lost 4 bases, J lost 7 bases, and 11 bases lay in between. In nucleotides, the CDR3 is TGTGCCATCAGTGCCGGAGGACGAAATGAGCAGTTCTTC. Amino acids: CAISAGGRNEQFF.

In its sample, this clonotype was seen a few times. This rearrangement joins TRBV21-1 to TRBJ1-2. TRBV21-1 is a pseudogene segment. The CDR3 contains 11 residues. As DNA, the CDR3 is TGTGCCAGCAGCAAGTCCTATGGCTACACCTTC. This encodes CASSKSYGYTF.

This chain joins TRBV28 and TRBJ1-5; 8 bases fit TRBD1. Germline assignment: CDR1 MDHEN and CDR2 SYDVKM. The junction had 17 bases not matched to a gene; V was cut back by 1 base and J by 0 bases. The CDR3 covers 21 residues. CDR3: CASSLLGRGRGPINSNQPQHF. For the CDR3, the DNA is TGTGCCAGCAGTTTATTGGGGCGGGGCAGGGGGCCTATTAATAGCAATCAGCCCCAGCATTTT.

The chain joins TRBV13 to TRBJ2-7; 14 nucleotides match TRBD2. There are 17 residues in the CDR3. Germline CDR1 is PRHDT and CDR2 is FYEKMQ (reference sequence). V trimming: 5 bases; J trimming: 2 bases; junction bases outside the gene matches: 8. The CDR3 coding sequence is TGTGCCAGCAGCCATGGGACTAGCGGGAGCTCGGCCTACGAGCAGTACTTC. This encodes CASSHGTSGSSAYEQYF.